The 24 T cell receptor beta chains below were found in one sample sequenced in a study of Ad26.COV2.S vaccination and SARS-CoV-2 variants. Treatment noted: some 19 received Ad26.COV2.S at low or high dose, single or two shots; 5 received placebo; per-sample allocation not given. Following the first vaccine or placebo injection, samples were taken on day 63. Repertoires were generated with immunoSEQ multiplex PCR, while TCRdb's copy carries only in-frame clones and drops some. The sample holds 300,000 to 350,000 clones, just under 85% seen once. Sequencing used peripheral blood, obtained in a trial of Ad26.COV2.S vaccine versus placebo. Source of these receptors: a person aged 18-60 years who received the Ad26.COV2.S COVID-19 vaccine or a placebo.

V is TRBV7-8 and J is TRBJ2-7, with D perhaps TRBD1 (5 bases). V gave up 3 bases and J gave up 0 bases, with 12 bases separating them. Germline lookup yields CDR1 SGHVS and CDR2 FQNEAQ. The CDR3 is made up of 15 amino acids. The CDR3: CASSFLSDSSYEQYF. CDR3 sequence (DNA): TGTGCCAGCAGCTTTCTAAGCGACAGCTCCTACGAGCAGTACTTC.

The chain is built from TRBV12-2 and TRBJ2-7; the table's D gene call, TRBD1, was not cross checked with the DNA. TRBV12-2 is assigned pseudogene status. The CDR3 runs to 13 residues. The DNA of the CDR3 is TGTGCAAGTCGCACCTCTCCAGGATACGAGCAGTACTTC. Translating gives CASRTSPGYEQYF.

The chain is built from TRBV6-6 and TRBJ1-4; D remains ambiguous. This CDR3 is 12 amino acids long. Trimming shortened V by 0 bases and J by 8 bases, and 4 bases separated the two germline ends. From germline, CDR1 is MNHNY and CDR2 SVGAGI (reference sequence). The CDR3 bases are TGTGCCAGCAGTTACTCGGGGGAAAAACTGTTTTTT. It codes for CASSYSGEKLFF.

In this sample, this clone turned up once. The V gene is TRBV5-6, the J gene TRBJ1-4; D is uncertain. Germline loops: CDR1 SGHDT, CDR2 YYEEEE. The CDR3 covers 15 residues. V dropped 4 bases and J dropped 0 bases, with 10 bases sitting between them. The CDR3: CASSAGRATNEKLFF. CDR3 bases: TGTGCCAGCAGCGCCGGAAGGGCAACTAATGAAAAACTGTTTTTT.

This clone was seen only once. The rearrangement links TRBV7-8 to TRBJ1-5; no definite D call. The CDR3 is made up of 14 amino acids. Between the trimmed V and J ends, which lost 3 bases and 4 bases, there was a span of 10 bases. Germline CDR1 SGHVS, CDR2 FQNEAQ. CDR3 sequence reads: CASSLLNGNQPQHF. The CDR3 region has the DNA TGTGCCAGCAGCTTGTTGAACGGGAATCAGCCCCAGCATTTT. The whole variable domain, filled in from reference TRBV7-8 and TRBJ1-5, reads GAGVSQSPRYKVAKRGQDVALRCDPISGHVSLFWYQQALGQGPEFLTYFQNEAQLDKSGLPSDRFFAERPEGSVSTLKIQRTQQEDSAVYLCASSLLNGNQPQHFGDGTRLSIL.

The chain employs TRBV28 and TRBJ1-5, with D perhaps TRBD1 (5 bases). CDR3 length equals 17 residues. Germline lookup yields CDR1 MDHEN and CDR2 SYDVKM. With 3 bases removed from V and 2 bases from J, the gap between germline ends came to 17 bases. CDR3 bases: TGTGCCAGCAGTTTCGGGTGGAGGGACTTTGGCAATCAGCCCCAGCATTTT. Its protein product is CASSFGWRDFGNQPQHF. Variable domain in full (rest from reference TRBV28 and TRBJ1-5): DVKVTQSSRYLVKRTGEKVFLECVQDMDHENMFWYRQDPGLGLRLIYFSYDVKMKEKGDIPEGYSVSREKKERFSLILESASTNQTSMYLCASSFGWRDFGNQPQHFGDGTRLSIL.

The chain employs TRBV4-1 and TRBJ2-1; tentative D call: TRBD2 (6 bases). The CDR3 runs to 16 residues. V shed 2 bases and J shed 1 base, with 12 bases lying between them. CDR1 and CDR2 (germline): MGHRA, YSYEKL. In DNA form, the CDR3 reads TGCGCCAGCAGCCAAAATGAACGGGGGTCCTACAATGAGCAGTTCTTC. It specifies CASSQNERGSYNEQFF.

The rearrangement uses TRBV10-3 and TRBJ1-6; possible D gene TRBD1, 5 bases. The CDR3 runs 14 residues. The V and J ends lost 1 base and 10 bases respectively, with 11 bases between them. The germline V gene has CDR1 ENHRY and CDR2 SYGVKD. The DNA of the CDR3 is TGTGCCATCAGTGAGTGGCAGGGCGAATCACCCCTCCACTTT. Translated, it gives CAISEWQGESPLHF.

This chain links TRBV10-3 with TRBJ1-4; the D gene is possibly TRBD1 (5 bases). The CDR3 covers 14 residues. Germline V gene data show CDR1 as ENHRY and CDR2 as SYGVKD. The ends were cut back, 4 bases at V and 8 bases at J, with 14 bases in the middle. Here the CDR3 reads CAISGGTSGEKLFF. The CDR3 DNA reads as TGTGCCATCAGTGGCGGCACCTCAGGGGAAAAACTGTTTTTT.

This clone was observed once. This rearrangement joins TRBV6-5 to TRBJ1-3, with D possibly TRBD1 on 6 matching bases. Germline-derived CDR1 and CDR2 are MNHEY and SVGAGI. Trimming removed 6 bases from V and 0 bases from J, with 12 bases in between. There are 15 residues in the CDR3. The CDR3 here is CASRATGPSGNTIYF. CDR3 in DNA: TGTGCCAGCAGGGCCACAGGGCCCTCTGGAAACACCATATATTTT.

The rearrangement joins TRBV5-1 to TRBJ2-3, with 9 bases matching TRBD2. V gave up 5 bases and J gave up 6 bases; unmatched junction bases: 7. This CDR3 spans 14 amino acids. Germline-derived CDR1 and CDR2 are SGHRS and YFSETQ. The chain's CDR3 is CASRQRGAPDTQYF. In nucleotides, the CDR3 is TGCGCCAGCAGGCAGCGGGGGGCTCCGGATACGCAGTATTTT.

The CDR3 sequence is CASRSGGRVTGELFF. The CDR3 DNA sequence: TGTGCCAGTCGATCGGGGGGAAGGGTCACCGGGGAGCTGTTTTTT. The chain carries TRBV19 and TRBJ2-2; TRBD2 agrees at 7 bases. The germline V gene has CDR1 LNHDA and CDR2 SQIVND (reference sequence). The CDR3 consists of 15 residues. Losses at the gene ends were 8 bases for V and 4 bases for J; bases not matched to a gene: 10.

This clone showed up just once. V and J are TRBV7-3 and TRBJ2-6; 10 bases align to TRBD1. Per germline, CDR1 SGHTA and CDR2 FQGTGA. The CDR3 runs to 16 residues. Unmatched junction bases numbered 5, after V lost 3 bases and J lost 6 bases. This CDR3 reads CASSFTTGGPANVLTF. CDR3 DNA: TGTGCCAGCAGCTTCACGACAGGGGGCCCGGCCAACGTCCTGACTTTC.

The chain is built from TRBV4-1 and TRBJ1-2; D remains ambiguous. Germline values: CDR1 MGHRA, CDR2 YSYEKL. This CDR3 is 15 amino acids long. V was trimmed by 1 base and J by 6 bases, leaving 15 bases between them. The CDR3 is CASSQAEQFLNGYTF. For the CDR3, the DNA is TGCGCCAGCAGCCAAGCGGAACAGTTTCTTAATGGCTACACCTTC.

The V and J genes are TRBV19 and TRBJ2-4, with D unresolved. CDR3 length equals 15 residues. V lost 2 bases, J lost 1 base, and 9 bases lay in between. CDR1 and CDR2 from the germline V gene are LNHDA and SQIVND (reference sequence). The CDR3 spells CASSIFAGAKNIQYF. In DNA, the CDR3 is TGTGCCAGTAGTATATTTGCAGGTGCCAAAAACATTCAGTACTTC.

This clone was counted a single time. V gene TRBV19 combines with J gene TRBJ2-7; a weak D match, TRBD1 (5 bases). V was clipped by 1 base and J by 2 bases, with 12 bases between them. CDR3 length: 15 amino acids. Germline V lookup: CDR1 LNHDA, CDR2 SQIVND (reference sequence). The CDR3 is CASSIGAGPTYEQYF. CDR3 nucleotide sequence: TGTGCCAGTAGTATAGGGGCAGGGCCCACCTACGAGCAGTACTTC.

This clone was counted once. The chain has TRBV27 and TRBJ1-6; D is perhaps TRBD1 (5 bases). Trimming cost V 6 bases and J 7 bases, with 13 bases left between them. The CDR3 spans 14 residues. Germline CDR1 is MNHEY and CDR2 is SMNVEV (reference sequence). CDR3 sequence (DNA): TGTGCCAGCAGGGGGGACGGAGTAAATTCACCCCTCCACTTT. It translates to CASRGDGVNSPLHF.

The rearrangement joins TRBV10-1 to TRBJ2-1; 7 nucleotides align to TRBD2. The CDR3 is 14 residues long. Germline CDR1 reads WNHNN; CDR2 reads SYGVQD (reference sequence). V trimming: 7 bases; J trimming: 12 bases; junction bases outside the gene matches: 15. CDR3 protein: CASNGRGSHGGQFF. CDR3 coding DNA: TGCGCCAGCAATGGGCGGGGGAGCCACGGCGGGCAGTTCTTC.

The V gene is TRBV5-4, the J gene TRBJ2-1, with 9 bases that match TRBD2. V lost 0 bases to trimming and J lost 3 bases; unmatched junction nucleotides: 4. In germline, CDR1 is SGHNT, CDR2 YYREEE (reference sequence). This CDR3 region has 16 residues. The CDR3 reads CASSLAAGGYYNEQFF. CDR3 sequence (DNA): TGTGCCAGCAGCTTGGCAGCGGGGGGATACTACAATGAGCAGTTCTTC.

The chain recombines TRBV9 with TRBJ1-2; 8 bases agree with TRBD1. The CDR3 runs 14 residues. Trimming at V came to 3 bases and at J to 6 bases, leaving 7 bases not matched to a gene. Germline-derived CDR1 and CDR2 are SGDLS and YYNGEE. The CDR3 DNA is TGTGCCAGCAGCGCCTTGACAGGGGTTCATGGCTACACCTTC. As protein: CASSALTGVHGYTF.

The J gene is TRBJ1-2, the V gene TRBV7-2, with D uncertain. The CDR3 runs 15 residues. V was pared by 0 bases and J by 6 bases, with 14 bases between. Germline V gene sequence: CDR1 SGHTA, CDR2 FQGNSA. CDR3 sequence: CASSLARPIQDGYTF. CDR3 DNA sequence: TGTGCCAGCAGCTTAGCAAGGCCAATCCAAGATGGCTACACCTTC.

The chain combines TRBV28 with TRBJ2-3; TRBD2 aligns across 9 bases. V shed 6 bases and J 3 bases; nucleotides not matched to a gene: 10. CDR1 MDHEN and CDR2 SYDVKM come from the germline V gene. This CDR3 region has 16 residues. The CDR3: CASSLPPGLATDTQYF. CDR3 sequence (DNA): TGTGCCAGCAGCCTACCCCCGGGACTAGCTACAGATACGCAGTATTTT.

This clone has only one observation. The chain carries TRBV7-3 and TRBJ1-1; maybe TRBD1 (5 bases). The germline CDR1 and CDR2 sequences are SGHTA and FQGTGA. This CDR3 contains 15 residues. V was trimmed by 5 bases and J by 1 base, leaving 14 bases between them. The CDR3 nucleotides read TGTGCCAGCAGCGTGCCGGGACGGACGAACACTGAAGCTTTCTTT. Translated, it gives CASSVPGRTNTEAFF.

This chain links TRBV9 with TRBJ1-2, with a weak D call TRBD1 (6 bases). V was trimmed by 3 bases and J by 4 bases, leaving 19 bases between them. The CDR3 is 16 residues long. Germline V gene sequence: CDR1 SGDLS, CDR2 YYNGEE. The CDR3 bases are TGTGCCAGCAGCGCTACAGGGCCCCCGCTTACCTATGGCTACACCTTC. Translation: CASSATGPPLTYGYTF. Variable domain in full (rest from reference TRBV9 and TRBJ1-2): DSGVTQTPKHLITATGQRVTLRCSPRSGDLSVYWYQQSLDQGLQFLIQYYNGEERAKGNILERFSAQQFPDLHSELNLSSLELGDSALYFCASSATGPPLTYGYTFGSGTRLTVV.